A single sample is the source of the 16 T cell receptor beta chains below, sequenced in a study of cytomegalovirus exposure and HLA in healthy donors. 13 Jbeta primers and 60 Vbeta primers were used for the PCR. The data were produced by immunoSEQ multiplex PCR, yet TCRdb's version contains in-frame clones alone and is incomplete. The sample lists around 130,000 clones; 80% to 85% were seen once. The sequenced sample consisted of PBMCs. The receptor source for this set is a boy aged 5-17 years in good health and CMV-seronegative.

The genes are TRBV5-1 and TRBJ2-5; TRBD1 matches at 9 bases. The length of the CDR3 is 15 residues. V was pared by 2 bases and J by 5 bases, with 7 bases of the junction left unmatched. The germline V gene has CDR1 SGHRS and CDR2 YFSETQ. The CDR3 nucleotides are TGCGCCAGCAGCTTCGGGACAGGGAAAGGCGAGACCCAGTACTTC. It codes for CASSFGTGKGETQYF.

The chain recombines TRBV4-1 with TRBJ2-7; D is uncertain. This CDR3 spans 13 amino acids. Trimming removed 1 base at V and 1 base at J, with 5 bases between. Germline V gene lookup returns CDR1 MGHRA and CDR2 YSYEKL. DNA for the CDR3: TGCGCCAGCAGCCAAGCGACATCCTACGAGCAGTACTTC. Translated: CASSQATSYEQYF.

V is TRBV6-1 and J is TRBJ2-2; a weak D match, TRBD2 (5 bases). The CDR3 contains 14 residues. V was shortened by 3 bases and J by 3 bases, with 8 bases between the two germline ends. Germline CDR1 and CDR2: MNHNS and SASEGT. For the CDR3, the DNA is TGTGCCAGCAGTGAGGGAGAGTACACCGGGGAGCTGTTTTTT. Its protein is CASSEGEYTGELFF.

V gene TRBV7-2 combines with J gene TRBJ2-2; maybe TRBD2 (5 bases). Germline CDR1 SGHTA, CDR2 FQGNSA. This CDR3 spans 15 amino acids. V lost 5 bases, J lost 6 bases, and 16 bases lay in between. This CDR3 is CASSPDPHSAGELFF. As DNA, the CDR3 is TGTGCCAGCAGCCCCGACCCCCATAGCGCCGGGGAGCTGTTTTTT.

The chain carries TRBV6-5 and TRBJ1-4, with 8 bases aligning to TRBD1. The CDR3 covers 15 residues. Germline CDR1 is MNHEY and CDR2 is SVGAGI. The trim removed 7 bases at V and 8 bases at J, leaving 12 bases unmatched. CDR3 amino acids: CASTFLTGEFEKLFF. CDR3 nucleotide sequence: TGTGCCAGCACTTTCTTGACAGGGGAGTTCGAAAAACTGTTTTTT.

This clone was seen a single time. For the CDR3, the DNA is TGCGCCAGCAGACCTCCGGAACAGGGGAATTCCGAGCAGTACTTC. As protein: CASRPPEQGNSEQYF. The V call is TRBV23-1, the J call TRBJ2-7, with 7 bases fitting TRBD1. TRBV23-1 is an open reading frame whose function is uncertain. CDR3 length: 15 amino acids. J gave up 6 bases and V 6 bases, and 14 bases lay outside the gene matches.

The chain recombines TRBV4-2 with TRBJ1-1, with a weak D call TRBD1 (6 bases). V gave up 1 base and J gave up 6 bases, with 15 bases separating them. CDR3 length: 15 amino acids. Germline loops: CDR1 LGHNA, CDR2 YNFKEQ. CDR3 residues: CASSQANREGAEAFF. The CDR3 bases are TGTGCCAGCAGCCAAGCTAACAGGGAAGGGGCTGAAGCTTTCTTT.

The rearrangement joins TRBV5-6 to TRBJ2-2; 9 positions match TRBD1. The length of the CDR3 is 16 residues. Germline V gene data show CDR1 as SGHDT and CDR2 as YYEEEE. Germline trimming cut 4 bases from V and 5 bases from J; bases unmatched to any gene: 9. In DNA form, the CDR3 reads TGTGCCAGCAGCGATCCGGGACAGGGTGAGACCGGGGAGCTGTTTTTT. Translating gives CASSDPGQGETGELFF.

The CDR3 bases are TGTGCCAGCAGCTTAGAGCAGGGGCAGGGGAATCAGCCCCAGCATTTT. Amino acids: CASSLEQGQGNQPQHF. V and J are TRBV7-6 and TRBJ1-5; a possible D gene is TRBD1 (6 bases). Germline V gene data show CDR1 as SGHVS and CDR2 as FNYEAQ. CDR3 length: 16 amino acids. V shed 1 base and J shed 4 bases, with 14 bases lying between them.

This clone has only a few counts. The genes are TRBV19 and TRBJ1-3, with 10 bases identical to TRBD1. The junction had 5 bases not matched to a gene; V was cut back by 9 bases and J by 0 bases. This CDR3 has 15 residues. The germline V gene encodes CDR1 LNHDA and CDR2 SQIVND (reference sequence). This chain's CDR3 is CASNRDRGSGNTIYF. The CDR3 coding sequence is TGTGCCAGCAACCGGGACAGGGGCTCTGGAAACACCATATATTTT. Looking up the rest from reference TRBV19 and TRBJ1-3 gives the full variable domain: DGGITQSPKYLFRKEGQNVTLSCEQNLNHDAMYWYRQDPGQGLRLIYYSQIVNDFQKGDIAEGYSVSREKKESFPLTVTSAQKNPTAFYLCASNRDRGSGNTIYFGEGSWLTVV.

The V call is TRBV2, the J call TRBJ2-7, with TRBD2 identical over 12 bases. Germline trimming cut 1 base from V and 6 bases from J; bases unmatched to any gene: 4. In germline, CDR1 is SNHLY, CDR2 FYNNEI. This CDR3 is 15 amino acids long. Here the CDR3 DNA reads TGTGCCAGCAGTGAAGGTCCACTAGCGGGGGGCGAGCAGTACTTC. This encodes CASSEGPLAGGEQYF. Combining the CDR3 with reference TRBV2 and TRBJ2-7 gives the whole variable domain EPEVTQTPSHQVTQMGQEVILRCVPISNHLYFYWYRQILGQKVEFLVSFYNNEISEKSEIFDDQFSVERPDGSNFTLKIRSTKLEDSAMYFCASSEGPLAGGEQYFGPGTRLTVT.

As DNA, the CDR3 is TGTGCCAGCAGCTTAGGCTCGACAGCGAACACTGAAGCTTTCTTT. It is translated as CASSLGSTANTEAFF. The chain is built from TRBV13 and TRBJ1-1; maybe TRBD1 (5 bases). Between the trimmed V and J ends, which lost 0 bases and 1 base, there was a span of 9 bases. Germline values: CDR1 PRHDT, CDR2 FYEKMQ (reference sequence). The CDR3 has 15 amino acids.

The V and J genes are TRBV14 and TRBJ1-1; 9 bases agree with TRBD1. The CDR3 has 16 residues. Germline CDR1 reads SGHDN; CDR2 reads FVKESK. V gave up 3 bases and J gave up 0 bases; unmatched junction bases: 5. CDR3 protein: CASSHGTGNMNTEAFF. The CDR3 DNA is TGTGCCAGCAGCCATGGGACAGGGAACATGAACACTGAAGCTTTCTTT.

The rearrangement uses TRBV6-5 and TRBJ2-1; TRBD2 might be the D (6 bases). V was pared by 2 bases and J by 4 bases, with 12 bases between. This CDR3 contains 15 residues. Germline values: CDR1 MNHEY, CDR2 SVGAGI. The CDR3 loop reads CASSYLSGVYNEQFF. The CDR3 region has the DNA TGTGCCAGCAGTTACCTATCGGGGGTTTACAATGAGCAGTTCTTC.

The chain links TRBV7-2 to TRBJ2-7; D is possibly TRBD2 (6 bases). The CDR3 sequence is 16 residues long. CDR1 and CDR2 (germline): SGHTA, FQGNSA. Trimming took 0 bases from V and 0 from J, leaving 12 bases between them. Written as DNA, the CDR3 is TGTGCCAGCAGCTTAGCGTGGGTGGGGGGCTCCTACGAGCAGTACTTC. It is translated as CASSLAWVGGSYEQYF.

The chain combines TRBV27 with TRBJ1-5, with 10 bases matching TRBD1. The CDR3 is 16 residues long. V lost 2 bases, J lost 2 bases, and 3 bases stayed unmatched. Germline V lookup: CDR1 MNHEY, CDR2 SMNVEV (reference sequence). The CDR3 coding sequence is TGTGCCAGCAGTTTACGAGGGACAGGGGGCAATCAGCCCCAGCATTTT. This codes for CASSLRGTGGNQPQHF.